One and the same sample provided the 28 T cell receptor beta chains below, sequenced in a study of long-term antiretroviral therapy in people with HIV. Assay version v3.0 of immunoSEQ was used, and it was run at survey level. The repertoire was sequenced with immunoSEQ multiplex PCR; TCRdb's copy has only in-frame clones and lacks some. This sample has approximately 11,000 clones, with 80% to 90% found just once. This specimen consisted of unsorted PBMCs, obtained around 7.5 years after starting antiretroviral therapy. Receptors were obtained from a man aged 50-60 years with HIV.

DNA of the CDR3: TGTGCCAGTAGTACTAAAGGCTCCAATGAGCAGTTCTTC. Amino acid sequence: CASSTKGSNEQFF. The chain employs TRBV19 and TRBJ2-1, with D hard to call. CDR3 length: 13 residues. V lost 4 bases, J lost 6 bases, and 10 bases lay in between. Per germline, CDR1 LNHDA and CDR2 SQIVND (reference sequence).

J is TRBJ1-2 and V is TRBV28, with D perhaps TRBD1 (5 bases). V dropped 6 bases and J dropped 2 bases, with 10 bases sitting between them. This CDR3 is 13 amino acids long. CDR1 MDHEN and CDR2 SYDVKM come from the germline V gene. The CDR3 nucleotides are TGTGCCAGCAGCTGGGACGAAAACTATGGCTACACCTTC. Encoded protein: CASSWDENYGYTF.

The J gene is TRBJ2-7, the V gene TRBV19, with 7 bases aligning to TRBD1. Germline CDR1 and CDR2: LNHDA and SQIVND (reference sequence). The CDR3 contains 16 residues. The junction had 9 bases not matched to a gene; V was cut back by 4 bases and J by 0 bases. In nucleotides, the CDR3 is TGTGCCAGTAGTACCAACTCCGGGACAGTCTCCTACGAGCAGTACTTC. Amino acids: CASSTNSGTVSYEQYF.

This clone appeared a single time. Mismatch with germline at one junction end may stem from a read error. The chain combines TRBV19 with TRBJ1-1; D gene ambiguous. This CDR3 has 13 residues. In germline, CDR1 is LNHDA, CDR2 SQIVND (reference sequence). This chain's CDR3 is CASSMSMNTKAFF. Here the CDR3 DNA reads TGTGCCAGTAGTATGTCTATGAACACTAAAGCTTTCTTT.

V usage is TRBV6-6 and J usage is TRBJ1-6; D remains unclear. Germline CDR1 MNHNY, CDR2 SVGAGI (reference sequence). V lost 6 bases and J 6 bases, leaving 9 bases between the germline ends. The CDR3 spans 13 residues. CDR3 in amino acids: CASSAQVNSPLHF. CDR3 DNA: TGTGCCAGCAGCGCGCAGGTTAATTCACCCCTCCACTTT.

This clone has a single count. This chain connects TRBV14 to TRBJ1-1; 10 positions agree with TRBD1. Trimming took 0 bases from V and 3 from J; bases not matched to a gene: 10. The CDR3 runs to 18 residues. Per germline, CDR1 SGHDN and CDR2 FVKESK. The CDR3 loop reads CASSQEGGTGDVDTEAFF. As DNA, the CDR3 is TGTGCCAGCAGCCAAGAAGGGGGGACAGGGGACGTGGACACTGAAGCTTTCTTT.

The chain carries TRBV29-1 and TRBJ2-1, with D perhaps matching TRBD2 (7 bases). V was shortened by 4 bases and J by 3 bases, with 19 bases between the two germline ends. This CDR3 contains 16 residues. CDR1 is SQVTM, CDR2 ANQGSEA, per germline. As DNA, the CDR3 is TGCAGCGTTGGGGGGTCGAGGGGGGGCCTCTACAATGAGCAGTTCTTC. It specifies CSVGGSRGGLYNEQFF.

This clone was observed once. V usage is TRBV11-3 and J usage is TRBJ2-1, with 8 bases aligning to TRBD2. Trimming at V came to 5 bases and at J to 4 bases, leaving 4 bases not matched to a gene. This CDR3 is built from 14 residues. The germline V gene has CDR1 SGHNT and CDR2 YENEEA. This CDR3 is CASSPGGLYNEQFF. CDR3 in DNA: TGTGCCAGCAGCCCGGGGGGGCTATACAATGAGCAGTTCTTC.

The DNA for the CDR3 is TGTGCCAGCAGTTTTGACAACTACGAGCAGTACTTC. It specifies CASSFDNYEQYF. The rearrangement links TRBV28 to TRBJ2-7; D ambiguous. This CDR3 spans 12 amino acids. Germline V gene lookup returns CDR1 MDHEN and CDR2 SYDVKM. V lost 3 bases, J lost 3 bases, and 6 bases lay in between.

The genes are TRBV11-2 and TRBJ1-1; no firm D call. The CDR3 extends over 14 amino acids. V lost 0 bases and J lost 6, with 11 bases in between. Germline values: CDR1 SGHAT, CDR2 FQNNGV. This CDR3 is CASSLDRPPAEAFF. CDR3 DNA sequence: TGTGCCAGCAGCTTAGATAGGCCCCCAGCTGAAGCTTTCTTT.

The chain joins TRBV7-9 to TRBJ2-7, with 7 positions matching TRBD1. This CDR3 has 19 amino acids. Per the germline V gene, CDR1 is SEHNR and CDR2 is FQNEAQ (reference sequence). V was clipped by 2 bases and J by 3 bases; unmatched bases: 19. CDR3 DNA sequence: TGTGCCAGCAGCTTACCGACGGATGGATGGGACAGTCCTTTCTACGAGCAGTACTTC. Its translation: CASSLPTDGWDSPFYEQYF.

The chain recombines TRBV27 with TRBJ2-7, with D possibly matching TRBD2 (6 bases). This CDR3 spans 13 amino acids. Trimming removed 11 bases at V and 1 base at J, with 15 bases between. Germline V gene sequence: CDR1 MNHEY, CDR2 SMNVEV (reference sequence). The CDR3 sequence is CAVAAGTSYEQYF. In DNA form, the CDR3 reads TGTGCCGTCGCGGCAGGGACTTCCTACGAGCAGTACTTC.

This chain joins TRBV5-8 and TRBJ2-3; TRBD1 agrees at 9 bases. The CDR3 is 18 residues long. Germline V gives CDR1 SGHTS, CDR2 YDEGEE. Trimming at V came to 1 base and at J to 0 bases, leaving 9 bases not matched to a gene. CDR3 sequence reads: CASSLSGRTGESTDTQYF. The CDR3 DNA sequence: TGTGCCAGCAGCTTGAGTGGAAGGACAGGGGAGAGCACAGATACGCAGTATTTT.

The chain uses TRBV9 and TRBJ2-1; 10 nucleotides line up with TRBD2. CDR1 is SGDLS and CDR2 is YYNGEE in the germline V gene. The CDR3 runs to 15 residues. The V gene end was trimmed by 3 bases and the J gene end by 6 bases; junction bases not matched to a gene: 6. The DNA for the CDR3 is TGTGCCAGCAGCGACGAAGCGGGGGGGCTCAATGAGCAGTTCTTC. This gives the protein CASSDEAGGLNEQFF.

This clone was detected a few times. The chain links TRBV2 to TRBJ2-4, with TRBD1 matching 12 bases. CDR1 and CDR2 from the germline V gene are SNHLY and FYNNEI. The CDR3 length is 15 residues. Trimming removed 3 bases from V and 8 bases from J; junction bases left unmatched: 5. The CDR3 DNA sequence: TGTGCCAGCAGTGAGGGGACAGGGGGCAGGGACATTCAGTACTTC. Its translation is CASSEGTGGRDIQYF.

V and J are TRBV30 and TRBJ1-1; TRBD1 agrees at 8 bases. From germline, CDR1 is GTSNPN and CDR2 SVGIG (reference sequence). Germline trimming cut 3 bases from V and 5 bases from J; bases unmatched to any gene: 11. The CDR3 spans 15 residues. The CDR3 here is CAWSAPGQEGTEAFF. CDR3 sequence (DNA): TGTGCCTGGAGCGCTCCGGGACAGGAGGGGACTGAAGCTTTCTTT.

This clone was observed a handful of times. The V call is TRBV19, the J call TRBJ1-4; D not certain. Between the trimmed V and J ends, which lost 5 bases and 8 bases, there was a span of 12 bases. The CDR3 runs 13 residues. Germline V gene data show CDR1 as LNHDA and CDR2 as SQIVND (reference sequence). DNA for the CDR3: TGTGCCAGTAGTCGAGTGGCCGACGAAAAACTGTTTTTT. It translates to CASSRVADEKLFF.

CDR3 region: CASTLAGGEKLFF. The CDR3 nucleotides read TGTGCCAGTACTCTGGCAGGGGGTGAAAAACTGTTTTTT. This rearrangement joins TRBV19 to TRBJ1-4; 7 nucleotides agree with TRBD1. This CDR3 spans 13 amino acids. V shed 7 bases and J 7 bases; nucleotides not matched to a gene: 6. Germline-derived CDR1 and CDR2 are LNHDA and SQIVND (reference sequence).

This clone was observed a handful of times. One end of the junction fails to match germline, which may point to a read error. This sequence joins TRBV6-5 and TRBJ2-7; possible D gene TRBD1, 6 bases. The CDR3 length is 13 residues. Germline CDR1 MNHEY, CDR2 SVGAGI. CDR3 amino acids: CASSSSPPWDIHF. The CDR3 nucleotides are TGTGCCAGCAGTTCTTCCCCTCCTTGGGACATTCACTTC.

This sequence joins TRBV2 and TRBJ2-5; a possible D gene is TRBD2 (6 bases). V was pared by 9 bases and J by 0 bases, with 8 bases between. CDR3 length equals 12 residues. Germline V gives CDR1 SNHLY, CDR2 FYNNEI. The CDR3 DNA reads as TGTGCCAGACGGGACTACCAAGAGACCCAGTACTTC. Its translation: CARRDYQETQYF.

This clone was seen a few times. The V gene is TRBV7-8, the J gene TRBJ1-2; D gene ambiguous. Deletions cut 5 bases from V and 4 bases from J, with 11 bases between. Germline V gene lookup returns CDR1 SGHVS and CDR2 FQNEAQ. The CDR3 sequence is 13 residues long. The CDR3 DNA reads as TGTGCCAGCAGCCGGGGAGTTTTCTATGGCTACACCTTC. Protein: CASSRGVFYGYTF.

The rearrangement links TRBV19 to TRBJ2-3; D might be TRBD1 (7 bases). Germline V CDR1 and CDR2: LNHDA, SQIVND (reference sequence). The V end was cut by 7 bases, the J end by 3 bases, with 17 bases between. This CDR3 contains 15 residues. CDR3 DNA: TGTGCCAGTAATAGGAGGGGGCTCCCGACAGATACGCAGTATTTT. It encodes CASNRRGLPTDTQYF. The full variable domain, in which reference TRBV19 and TRBJ2-3 provide the parts outside the CDR3, is DGGITQSPKYLFRKEGQNVTLSCEQNLNHDAMYWYRQDPGQGLRLIYYSQIVNDFQKGDIAEGYSVSREKKESFPLTVTSAQKNPTAFYLCASNRRGLPTDTQYFGPGTRLTVL.

The rearrangement links TRBV7-9 to TRBJ2-1; weak D call: TRBD2 (5 bases). Trimming removed 1 base at V and 4 bases at J, with 14 bases between. Germline V gives CDR1 SEHNR, CDR2 FQNEAQ (reference sequence). CDR3 length equals 16 residues. This CDR3 reads CASSLEVIAPYNEQFF. CDR3 sequence (DNA): TGTGCCAGCAGCTTAGAGGTAATAGCGCCTTACAATGAGCAGTTCTTC.

The CDR3 protein is CASSLSTGEYKNIQYF. The CDR3 DNA follows: TGTGCCAGCAGCTTATCGACAGGGGAATACAAAAACATTCAGTACTTC. The V and J genes are TRBV7-9 and TRBJ2-4; 8 bases agree with TRBD1. The length of the CDR3 is 16 residues. J gave up 3 bases and V 2 bases, and 6 bases lay outside the gene matches. CDR1 SEHNR and CDR2 FQNEAQ come from the germline V gene (reference sequence).

The chain joins TRBV5-6 to TRBJ1-2; D is possibly TRBD1 (6 bases). Germline-derived CDR1 and CDR2 are SGHDT and YYEEEE. This CDR3 is built from 11 residues. Between the trimmed V and J ends, which lost 1 base and 10 bases, there was a span of 8 bases. The CDR3 loop reads CASSLTGIYTF. CDR3 in DNA: TGTGCCAGCAGCTTGACAGGGATCTACACCTTC.

This clone was detected once. This chain joins TRBV27 and TRBJ1-2; D is undetermined. Germline V lookup: CDR1 MNHEY, CDR2 SMNVEV (reference sequence). There are 12 residues in the CDR3. Trimming removed 4 bases from V and 6 bases from J, with 9 bases in between. The CDR3 bases are TGTGCCAGCAGTTCCGGCGGAAATGGCTACACCTTC. Encoded protein: CASSSGGNGYTF.

The gene calls are TRBV9 and TRBJ1-2; D is unresolved. The CDR3 extends over 14 amino acids. Germline V gives CDR1 SGDLS, CDR2 YYNGEE. V lost 2 bases, J lost 5 bases, and 13 bases lay in between. CDR3 region: CASSVSGGEYGYTF. The CDR3 DNA follows: TGTGCCAGCAGCGTGTCGGGAGGCGAATATGGCTACACCTTC. Full variable domain (outside the CDR3, taken from reference TRBV9 and TRBJ1-2): DSGVTQTPKHLITATGQRVTLRCSPRSGDLSVYWYQQSLDQGLQFLIQYYNGEERAKGNILERFSAQQFPDLHSELNLSSLELGDSALYFCASSVSGGEYGYTFGSGTRLTVV.

V usage is TRBV6-5 and J usage is TRBJ1-1; D gene unclear. The CDR3 runs to 13 residues. Trimming shortened V by 5 bases and J by 5 bases, and 12 bases separated the two germline ends. Germline V gene sequence: CDR1 MNHEY, CDR2 SVGAGI. In DNA, the CDR3 is TGTGCCAGCAGTCACCGAGGTAGAACTGAAGCTTTCTTT. Translated, it gives CASSHRGRTEAFF.